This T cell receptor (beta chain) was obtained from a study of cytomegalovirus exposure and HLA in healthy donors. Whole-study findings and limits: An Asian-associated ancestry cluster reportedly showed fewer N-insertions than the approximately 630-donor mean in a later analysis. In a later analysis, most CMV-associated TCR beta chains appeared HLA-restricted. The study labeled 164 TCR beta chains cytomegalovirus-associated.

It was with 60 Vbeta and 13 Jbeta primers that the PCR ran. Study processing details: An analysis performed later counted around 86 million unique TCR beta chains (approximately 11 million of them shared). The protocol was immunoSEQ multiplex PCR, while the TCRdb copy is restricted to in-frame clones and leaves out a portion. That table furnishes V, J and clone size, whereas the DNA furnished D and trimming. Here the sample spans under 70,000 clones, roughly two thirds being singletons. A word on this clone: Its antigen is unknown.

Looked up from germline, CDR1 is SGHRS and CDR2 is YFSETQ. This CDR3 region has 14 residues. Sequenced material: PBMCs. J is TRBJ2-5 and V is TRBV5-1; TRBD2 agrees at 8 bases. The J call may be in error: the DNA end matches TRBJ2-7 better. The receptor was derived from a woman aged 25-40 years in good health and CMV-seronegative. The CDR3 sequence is CASPGGGYPYEQYF. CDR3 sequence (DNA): TGCGCCAGCCCCGGGGGGGGTTACCCCTACGAGCAGTACTTC.